A single sample gave rise to the 23 T cell receptor beta chains below, sequenced in a study of CD8+ T cells in alopecia areata. RNA was extracted and reverse transcribed into cDNA as the sequencing template. Measured with immunoSEQ multiplex PCR; TCRdb has only the in-frame clones, and not every one. The sample holds 150,000 or so clones; about 56% are singletons and the top ten take around a sixth. Treatment specified: oral pan-JAK inhibitor, 5-10 mg twice daily. Sequencing was performed on CD8+ T cells sorted from blood, taken at week 4, from a patient treated with tofacitinib. Receptors originate from a human donor with alopecia areata.

This clone appeared a few times. This chain joins TRBV4-1 and TRBJ2-1; 8 bases line up with TRBD2. Germline CDR1 reads MGHRA; CDR2 reads YSYEKL. Trimming took 4 bases from V and 6 from J; bases not matched to a gene: 11. CDR3 length: 16 amino acids. This chain's CDR3 is CASSRLAGSEFNEQFF. The CDR3 DNA reads TGCGCCAGCAGCCGATTAGCGGGGTCGGAATTCAATGAGCAGTTCTTC.

This chain links TRBV4-3 with TRBJ1-2; D unclear. The V end lost 0 bases, the J end lost 4 bases, and 15 bases lay between the germline ends. CDR1 is LGHNA and CDR2 is YSLEER in the germline V gene. This CDR3 comprises 16 residues. CDR3: CASSQDMGPDPYGYTF. For the CDR3, the DNA is TGCGCCAGCAGCCAAGACATGGGCCCGGACCCCTATGGCTACACCTTC.

Comments on this clone: The sample contains more than one DNA sequence encoding this CDR3. The rearrangement joins TRBV5-6 to TRBJ2-3, with D unresolved. V gave up 0 bases and J gave up 5 bases, with 4 bases separating them. The germline V gene has CDR1 SGHDT and CDR2 YYEEEE. This CDR3 contains 12 residues. CDR3 sequence: CASSLEVDTQYF. As DNA, the CDR3 is TGTGCCAGCAGCTTGGAGGTAGATACGCAGTATTTT. The whole variable domain, filled in from reference TRBV5-6 and TRBJ2-3, reads DAGVTQSPTHLIKTRGQQVTLRCSPKSGHDTVSWYQQALGQGPQFIFQYYEEEERQRGNFPDRFSGHQFPNYSSELNVNALLLGDSALYLCASSLEVDTQYFGPGTRLTVL.

The chain employs TRBV9 and TRBJ2-1; 15 positions agree with TRBD2. V shed 3 bases, J shed 8 bases, and the junction held 3 bases outside the gene matches. This CDR3 spans 15 amino acids. Looked up from germline, CDR1 is SGDLS and CDR2 is YYNGEE. Written as DNA, the CDR3 is TGTGCCAGCAGCGAGGGACTAGCGGGGGGCGATGAGCAGTTCTTC. The encoded protein is CASSEGLAGGDEQFF. Supplemented by reference TRBV9 and TRBJ2-1, the full variable domain reads DSGVTQTPKHLITATGQRVTLRCSPRSGDLSVYWYQQSLDQGLQFLIQYYNGEERAKGNILERFSAQQFPDLHSELNLSSLELGDSALYFCASSEGLAGGDEQFFGPGTRLTVL.

The V gene is TRBV13, the J gene TRBJ2-3; D possibly uses TRBD1 or TRBD2 (6 bases each). The CDR3 is 16 residues long. Trimming took 5 bases from V and 4 from J, leaving 19 bases between them. Germline loops: CDR1 PRHDT, CDR2 FYEKMQ (reference sequence). The CDR3 here is CASSEEMGGPADTQYF. The DNA for the CDR3 is TGTGCCAGCAGCGAAGAAATGGGGGGCCCGGCAGATACGCAGTATTTT.

The genes are TRBV23-1 and TRBJ1-2; 10 nucleotides agree with TRBD1. TRBV23-1 is sorted into the ORF group, with uncertain function. The junction had 4 bases not matched to a gene; V was cut back by 4 bases and J by 2 bases. The CDR3 loop spans 15 amino acids. DNA of the CDR3: TGCGCCAGCAGTCTCCCGGGACAGGGGAACTATGGCTACACCTTC. Its translation is CASSLPGQGNYGYTF.

There are a few counts of this clone. V usage is TRBV6-5 and J usage is TRBJ2-7; TRBD1 matches 9 bases. The V and J ends lost 5 bases and 2 bases, in that order; junction bases with no gene match: 7. CDR3 size: 15 residues. Germline loops: CDR1 MNHEY, CDR2 SVGAGI. The CDR3 reads CASSSLDRGAYEQYF. CDR3 bases: TGTGCCAGCAGTAGCTTGGACAGGGGCGCCTACGAGCAGTACTTC.

V and J are TRBV14 and TRBJ2-7, with a tentative D call TRBD1 (5 bases). The CDR3 has 12 amino acids. CDR1 SGHDN and CDR2 FVKESK come from the germline V gene. Trimming pared 5 bases from V and 3 bases from J, leaving 8 bases between. In DNA, the CDR3 is TGTGCCAGCAGCTTGCAGGGCTACGAGCAGTACTTC. The encoded protein is CASSLQGYEQYF. The full variable domain, completed using reference TRBV14 and TRBJ2-7, is EAGVTQFPSHSVIEKGQTVTLRCDPISGHDNLYWYRRVMGKEIKFLLHFVKESKQDESGMPNNRFLAERTGGTYSTLKVQPAELEDSGVYFCASSLQGYEQYFGPGTRLTVT.

Only a few counts were recorded for this clone. The V and J genes are TRBV4-2 and TRBJ2-7; possibly TRBD1 for D (6 bases). This CDR3 has 15 residues. With 5 bases removed from V and 1 base from J, the gap between germline ends came to 15 bases. In germline, CDR1 is LGHNA, CDR2 YNFKEQ. For the CDR3, the DNA is TGTGCCAGCAGCTTCGACCAAACAGGGTCCTACGAGCAGTACTTC. Residues: CASSFDQTGSYEQYF.

This clone was observed a few times. This rearrangement joins TRBV19 to TRBJ1-5, with D hard to call. The CDR3 runs to 13 residues. CDR1 and CDR2 from the germline V gene are LNHDA and SQIVND (reference sequence). Trimming took 5 bases from V and 5 from J, leaving 10 bases between them. CDR3 residues: CASSETHDQPQHF. As DNA, the CDR3 is TGTGCCAGTAGTGAGACGCACGATCAGCCCCAGCATTTT.

This clone was seen just once. V gene TRBV2 combines with J gene TRBJ2-3; 9 nucleotides align to TRBD2. After removal of 8 bases from V and 2 bases from J, the junction contained 5 bases not matched to a gene. Germline V gene sequence: CDR1 SNHLY, CDR2 FYNNEI. This CDR3 has 14 amino acids. For the CDR3, the DNA is TGTGCCAGCGCAAGGACTAGCGACACAGATACGCAGTATTTT. Its protein product is CASARTSDTDTQYF.

The chain joins TRBV30 to TRBJ1-2; TRBD1 agrees at 8 bases. This CDR3 has 15 residues. J gave up 3 bases and V 2 bases, and 8 bases lay outside the gene matches. CDR1 is GTSNPN and CDR2 is SVGIG in the germline V gene (reference sequence). The CDR3 is CAWSLPGQDYYGYTF. The CDR3 nucleotides are TGTGCCTGGAGTCTCCCGGGACAGGATTACTATGGCTACACCTTC. Complete variable domain (other parts from reference TRBV30 and TRBJ1-2): SQTIHQWPATLVQPVGSPLSLECTVEGTSNPNLYWYRQAAGRGLQLLFYSVGIGQISSEVPQNLSASRPQDRQFILSSKKLLLSDSGFYLCAWSLPGQDYYGYTFGSGTRLTVV.

V gene TRBV7-9 combines with J gene TRBJ2-1; the D gene is possibly TRBD1 (6 bases). Germline assignment: CDR1 SEHNR and CDR2 FQNEAQ (reference sequence). The V end lost 0 bases, the J end lost 2 bases, and 8 bases lay between the germline ends. This CDR3 comprises 15 residues. CDR3 nucleotide sequence: TGTGCCAGCAGCTTAGCTTGGACAGCCTACAATGAGCAGTTCTTC. This encodes CASSLAWTAYNEQFF.

This clone showed up just a few times. The chain couples TRBV30 to TRBJ2-7; possible D gene TRBD1, 6 bases. Trimming pared 0 bases from V and 3 bases from J, leaving 12 bases between. Germline CDR1 is GTSNPN and CDR2 is SVGIG (reference sequence). The length of the CDR3 is 14 residues. CDR3 sequence: CAWSVIQGVYEQYF. In DNA form, the CDR3 reads TGTGCCTGGAGTGTAATACAGGGCGTCTACGAGCAGTACTTC. Full variable domain (outside the CDR3, taken from reference TRBV30 and TRBJ2-7): SQTIHQWPATLVQPVGSPLSLECTVEGTSNPNLYWYRQAAGRGLQLLFYSVGIGQISSEVPQNLSASRPQDRQFILSSKKLLLSDSGFYLCAWSVIQGVYEQYFGPGTRLTVT.

This clone has more than one count but fewer than ten. The chain employs TRBV7-9 and TRBJ1-1; D is uncertain. Germline V gives CDR1 SEHNR, CDR2 FQNEAQ (reference sequence). V shed 2 bases and J shed 0 bases, with 10 bases lying between them. The CDR3 is made up of 15 amino acids. The CDR3 DNA is TGTGCCAGCAGCTTACTGGGCAGTTTGAACACTGAAGCTTTCTTT. It encodes CASSLLGSLNTEAFF.

The rearrangement uses TRBV5-1 and TRBJ2-7; D unclear. Trimming took 0 bases from V and 2 from J, leaving 9 bases between them. The CDR3 has 14 amino acids. Germline V lookup: CDR1 SGHRS, CDR2 YFSETQ. CDR3 loop: CASSLEGRTYEQYF. For the CDR3, the DNA is TGCGCCAGCAGCTTGGAAGGAAGAACCTACGAGCAGTACTTC.

This clone showed up just a few times. The chain employs TRBV6-6 and TRBJ2-2; no definite D call. Germline CDR1 reads MNHNY; CDR2 reads SVGAGI (reference sequence). The CDR3 sequence is 13 residues long. Deletions cut 2 bases from V and 7 bases from J, with 8 bases between. CDR3 nucleotides: TGTGCCAGCAGTTACGCGGTTGTCGGGGAGCTGTTTTTT. Encoded protein: CASSYAVVGELFF.

This clone was seen a handful of times. The chain joins TRBV19 to TRBJ2-7; D is ambiguous. The CDR3 sequence is 12 residues long. Germline-derived CDR1 and CDR2 are LNHDA and SQIVND (reference sequence). V lost 5 bases, J lost 0 bases, and 5 bases lay in between. CDR3 DNA sequence: TGTGCCAGTAGTCTTGACTCCTACGAGCAGTACTTC. Protein: CASSLDSYEQYF. Full variable domain (outside the CDR3, taken from reference TRBV19 and TRBJ2-7): DGGITQSPKYLFRKEGQNVTLSCEQNLNHDAMYWYRQDPGQGLRLIYYSQIVNDFQKGDIAEGYSVSREKKESFPLTVTSAQKNPTAFYLCASSLDSYEQYFGPGTRLTVT.

The chain couples TRBV7-2 to TRBJ2-7; D may correspond to TRBD1 or TRBD2 (6 bases each). With 0 bases removed from V and 4 bases from J, the gap between germline ends came to 10 bases. Germline-derived CDR1 and CDR2 are SGHTA and FQGNSA. The CDR3 has 14 residues. CDR3 nucleotide sequence: TGTGCCAGCAGCTTAGCTGGGGGGCGGTACGAGCAGTACTTC. It is translated as CASSLAGGRYEQYF.

The rearrangement joins TRBV11-2 to TRBJ2-5; D tentatively fits TRBD1 or TRBD2 (5 bases each). V lost 5 bases and J lost 2, with 12 bases in between. Germline V CDR1 and CDR2: SGHAT, FQNNGV. The CDR3 sequence is 14 residues long. The CDR3 region is CASSEGWGQETQYF. The CDR3 bases are TGTGCCAGCAGCGAGGGGTGGGGACAAGAGACCCAGTACTTC.

This clone was seen a handful of times. Different DNA sequences within this sample yield the same CDR3. The rearrangement uses TRBV27 and TRBJ1-6; D not resolved. The germline CDR1 and CDR2 sequences are MNHEY and SMNVEV (reference sequence). The V and J ends lost 0 bases and 9 bases respectively, with 6 bases between them. The CDR3 sequence is 13 residues long. This CDR3 is CASSLSRGSPLHF. The CDR3 DNA is TGTGCCAGCAGTTTATCTCGGGGTTCACCCCTCCACTTT.

This chain uses TRBV2 with TRBJ2-7, with TRBD1 as a possible D gene (6 bases). V lost 10 bases to trimming and J lost 1 base, with 23 bases between them. CDR3 size: 16 residues. In germline, CDR1 is SNHLY, CDR2 FYNNEI. CDR3 amino acids: CAITTRVLQGSYEQYF. The DNA of the CDR3 is TGTGCCATCACAACCCGGGTCCTCCAGGGGTCCTACGAGCAGTACTTC.

The chain combines TRBV11-2 with TRBJ1-5; a weak D match, TRBD1 (5 bases). Deletions cut 5 bases from V and 3 bases from J, with 14 bases between. Per germline, CDR1 SGHAT and CDR2 FQNNGV. This CDR3 contains 15 residues. For the CDR3, the DNA is TGTGCCAGCAGCCAAGAGCCAGGGATCAATCAGCCCCAGCATTTT. This codes for CASSQEPGINQPQHF. Combining the CDR3 with reference TRBV11-2 and TRBJ1-5 gives the whole variable domain EAGVAQSPRYKIIEKRQSVAFWCNPISGHATLYWYQQILGQGPKLLIQFQNNGVVDDSQLPKDRFSAERLKGVDSTLKIQPAKLEDSAVYLCASSQEPGINQPQHFGDGTRLSIL.